Included here is one T cell receptor beta chain sequence, with context. This clonotype was counted once. Its antigen has not been determined. No base quality values were provided; no much bigger clone lies one nucleotide off. To prepare the library, 5' RACE was applied. Data came from an Illumina HiSeq 2000. A universal primer binding site was introduced by template switching, and a unique molecular identifier was present in the final cDNA, enabling accurate counting of TCR cDNA molecules. First-strand cDNA for TCR alpha and beta chains was synthesized from specific primers in the conserved constant-segment region. To control for contamination, every cDNA library was double barcoded, receiving both a SMART-Mk sample barcode and Illumina barcodes. TruSeq adapter sequences along with Illumina sample barcodes were introduced in two successive PCR steps. The Illumina HiSeq platform was used with custom primers to sequence TCR alpha and beta cDNA libraries. Per the source publication's procedure: MiGEC was used to process raw reads and extract unique molecular identifiers, and MiXCR was used to find CDR3 positions. Recombination models were inferred per individual with the repgenHMM and IGoR tools using an EM algorithm. Shared clonotypes were analyzed with the tcR package in R, and sharing was normalized by the product of cloneset sizes. To study raw recombination free of thymic and clonal selection effects, out-of-frame nonproductive sequences were analyzed. TCRdb trimmed the raw reads at Q25, called clones with MiXCR and kept productive beta chains. Every entry covers one CDR3 protein and lists the most common genes and DNA from its rows. What appears here as the V and J calls and clone size reflects TCRdb's work, not the paper's. The sample contains 470,000 or so distinct CDR3 sequences, roughly 26% of them found a single time. The ten largest clones capture about 3% of the sample.

All donors were healthy Caucasians. The twin cohort consisted of three pairs of female monozygotic twins, all aged about 18 to 30 years. Positive isolation kits from Invitrogen were used to isolate the CD4+ and CD8+ T cell populations. This specimen comes from a study of identical twins (dated by TCRdb to 2015 to 2016). Looking at the study overall: To test whether fetal clonotypes persist, the study used deep sequencing on TCR alpha and beta repertoires from monozygotic twins, unrelated adults of various ages, and cord blood. To rule out contamination, replicate twin experiments were performed at different times with different library preparation protocols.

For CDR1 and CDR2, the germline V gene lists MGHDK and SYGVNS. The CDR3 has 14 amino acids, counting the end cysteine and phenylalanine. Kept here is only the CDR3 DNA, which spans 42 bases and is read in frame from base 1. A distance of 13 bases separates the germline ends of V and J, which lose 5 bases and 6 bases respectively. The research as a whole found: Compared with coincidental sharing between unrelated individuals, out-of-frame TCR alpha sequences shared between twins had an excess of sequences with low generation probability. A weaker excess of twin sharing was found in beta out-of-frame sequences because the signal-to-noise ratio was lowered by fewer shared sequences. Invariant T cells such as MAIT and iNKT could partly confound zero-insertion analyses, though diverse VJ usage argued against this for most clonotypes. Abundant cord blood beta clonotypes had fewer insertions, young adult naive repertoires showed a similar but weaker trend, and memory repertoires showed no such trend. Because the same donors could not be followed over many years, the conclusions depended on cross-sectional statistical analysis. Recombination models systematically underestimated out-of-frame TCR alpha sharing in monozygotic twins but agreed with sharing between unrelated individuals.

The same sample was also studied in work on T cells expressing NK-cell markers. Taken from the second paper: In sorted CD3+CD56+NKG2C+, CD3+CD56+NKG2C- and CD3+CD56-NKG2C+ T-cell subsets from eight donors, TCR beta-chain repertoires were profiled. Among the eight sequenced donors, seven were HCMV-seropositive and one was HCMV-seronegative. In several experiments an anti-gammadeltaTCR antibody was added to restrict sorting to alphabetaTCR-expressing T cells. In a handful of donors, the dominant CD3+CD56+NKG2C+ clonotypes were found to rank among the top 10 CD8+ clonotypes and to make up about 1.0-7.5% of CD8+ T cells. Those dominant clonotypes were again the most abundant among CD3+CD56-NKG2C+ cells in a handful of donors, at about 28.3-60.1%. Whether the expanded NKG2C-expressing T cell clones were specific for HCMV antigens remained unclear. The eight sequenced donors were randomly selected healthy volunteers, three men and five women. A commercial ELISA kit detecting HCMV-specific IgG in serum was used to determine HCMV serostatus. MIGEC was used to demultiplex reads and group reads by UMI, and MiTCR was used to assemble and quantify clonotypes. To remove erroneous sequences, TCR cDNA sequences were retained only when supported by two or more reads. The tcR package was used for downstream repertoire analysis, with clonotypes matched between fractions based on CDR3 nucleotide sequence plus V segment. VDJmatch was used to annotate antigen specificity against VDJdb, with one amino acid substitution in CDR3 permitted.

The TCR originated in a woman aged 18 to 35 in good health. Input material: CD4+ T cells sorted from blood. The V and J segments used are TRBV25-1 and TRBJ2-2, with TRBD1 perhaps the D gene, on 6 matching bases. The DNA sequence reads TGTGCCAGCAGTTCAACAGGGTTTGCCGGGGAGCTGTTTTTT. Its protein reads: CASSSTGFAGELFF.